This T cell receptor beta chain was captured in a study of blood T cells in healthy people across ages. About the research overall: There was about one barcoded beta molecule captured by template switching per two T cells. Study conclusions and caveats: In older individuals, TCR beta diversity per million T cells was lower, falling roughly linearly with age.

With a J-beta primer mix and a sample-barcoded 5' primer, a second PCR ran about 7 to 11 cycles. TCRdb reprocessed the 5' RACE reads with MiXCR, giving one entry per CDR3 protein. This table holds roughly 1.9 million distinct CDR3 sequences, around 40% found once. The CDR3 extends over 18 amino acids. CDR1 SGHKS and CDR2 YYEKEE come from the germline V gene (reference sequence). The V gene lost 0 bases and the J gene lost 0 bases, with 13 bases spanning the gap. Total RNA amounts of at least 5 micrograms were extracted per sample. This clonotype was counted a few times. Antigen specificity is unknown. V usage is TRBV5-5 and J usage is TRBJ2-6; a weak D match, TRBD1 (6 bases). Sequencing used blood. The clonotype originates from a human donor in good health. In DNA form, the CDR3 reads TGTGCCAGCAGCTTGGAGTTGGGACACCCCTCTGGGGCCAACGTCCTGACTTTC. Translation: CASSLELGHPSGANVLTF.